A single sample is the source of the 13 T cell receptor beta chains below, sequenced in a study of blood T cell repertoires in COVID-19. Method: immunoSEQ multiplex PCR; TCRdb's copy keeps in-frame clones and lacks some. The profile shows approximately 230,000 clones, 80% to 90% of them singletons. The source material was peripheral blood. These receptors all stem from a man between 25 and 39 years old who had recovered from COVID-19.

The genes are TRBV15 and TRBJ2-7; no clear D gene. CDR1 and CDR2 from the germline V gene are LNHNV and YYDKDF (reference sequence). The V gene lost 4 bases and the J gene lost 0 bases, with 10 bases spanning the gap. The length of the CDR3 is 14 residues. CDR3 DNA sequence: TGTGCCACCAGCAAAGACACCGGCTCCTACGAGCAGTACTTC. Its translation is CATSKDTGSYEQYF.

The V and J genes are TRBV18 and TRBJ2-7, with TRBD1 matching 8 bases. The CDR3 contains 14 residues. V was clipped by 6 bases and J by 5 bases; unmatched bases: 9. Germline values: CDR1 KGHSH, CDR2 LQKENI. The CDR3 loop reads CASSPLDRDNEQYF. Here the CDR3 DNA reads TGTGCCAGCTCCCCCCTGGACAGGGACAACGAGCAGTACTTC.

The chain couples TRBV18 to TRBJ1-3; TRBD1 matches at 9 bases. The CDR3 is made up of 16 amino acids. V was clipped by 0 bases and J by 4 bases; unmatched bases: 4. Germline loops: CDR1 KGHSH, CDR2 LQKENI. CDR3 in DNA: TGTGCCAGCTCACCACCGGGACAGGGTATCGGAAACACCATATATTTT. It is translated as CASSPPGQGIGNTIYF.

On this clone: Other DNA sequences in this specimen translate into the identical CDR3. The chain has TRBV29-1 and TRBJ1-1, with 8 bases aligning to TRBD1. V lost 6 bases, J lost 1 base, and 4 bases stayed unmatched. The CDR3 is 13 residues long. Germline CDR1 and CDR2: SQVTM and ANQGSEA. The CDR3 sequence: CSVQGARNTEAFF. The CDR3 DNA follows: TGCAGCGTCCAGGGGGCCAGGAACACTGAAGCTTTCTTT.

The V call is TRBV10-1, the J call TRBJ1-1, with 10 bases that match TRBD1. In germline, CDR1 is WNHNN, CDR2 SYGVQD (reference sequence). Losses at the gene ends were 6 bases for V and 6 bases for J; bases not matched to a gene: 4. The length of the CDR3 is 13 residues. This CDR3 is CASSRDRGAEAFF. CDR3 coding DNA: TGCGCCAGCAGCAGGGACAGGGGCGCTGAAGCTTTCTTT.

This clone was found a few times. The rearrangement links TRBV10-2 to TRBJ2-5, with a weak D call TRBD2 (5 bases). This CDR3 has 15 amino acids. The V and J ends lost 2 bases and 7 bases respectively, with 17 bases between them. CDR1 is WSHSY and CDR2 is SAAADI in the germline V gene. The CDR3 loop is CASSEREGLGGTQYF. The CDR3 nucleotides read TGCGCCAGCAGTGAGCGGGAAGGATTGGGTGGGACCCAGTACTTC.

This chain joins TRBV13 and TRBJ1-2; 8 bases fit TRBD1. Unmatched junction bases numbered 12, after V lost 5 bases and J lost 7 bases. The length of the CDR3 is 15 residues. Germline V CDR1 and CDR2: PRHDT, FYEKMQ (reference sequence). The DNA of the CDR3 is TGTGCCAGCAGCCAAGGGGGGACAGGTGGGACTGGCTACACCTTC. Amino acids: CASSQGGTGGTGYTF.

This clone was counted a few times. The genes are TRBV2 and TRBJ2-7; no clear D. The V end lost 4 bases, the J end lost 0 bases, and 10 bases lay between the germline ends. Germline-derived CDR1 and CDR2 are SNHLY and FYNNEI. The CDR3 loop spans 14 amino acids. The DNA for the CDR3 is TGTGCCAGCAGTGCCCAGCGAAGCTCCTACGAGCAGTACTTC. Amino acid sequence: CASSAQRSSYEQYF.

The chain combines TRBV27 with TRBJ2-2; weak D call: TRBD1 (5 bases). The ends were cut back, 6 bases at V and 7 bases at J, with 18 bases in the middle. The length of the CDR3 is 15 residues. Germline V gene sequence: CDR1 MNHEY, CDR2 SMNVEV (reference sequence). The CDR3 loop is CASSPRAGRSGELFF. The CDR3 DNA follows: TGTGCCAGCAGCCCAAGGGCAGGGCGGAGCGGGGAGCTGTTTTTT.

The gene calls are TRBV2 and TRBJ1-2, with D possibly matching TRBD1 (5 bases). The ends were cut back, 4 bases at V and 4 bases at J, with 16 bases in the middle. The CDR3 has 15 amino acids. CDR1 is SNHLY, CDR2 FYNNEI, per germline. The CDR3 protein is CASSVDFWGSYGYTF. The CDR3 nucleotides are TGTGCCAGCAGTGTCGATTTTTGGGGCAGCTATGGCTACACCTTC.

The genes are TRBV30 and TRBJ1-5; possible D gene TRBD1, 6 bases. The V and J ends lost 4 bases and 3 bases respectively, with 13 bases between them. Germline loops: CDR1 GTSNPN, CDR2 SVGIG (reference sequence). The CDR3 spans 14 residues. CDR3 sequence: CAWTPGQTNQPQHF. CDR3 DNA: TGTGCCTGGACCCCCGGACAGACCAATCAGCCCCAGCATTTT. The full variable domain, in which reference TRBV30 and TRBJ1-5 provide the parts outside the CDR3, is SQTIHQWPATLVQPVGSPLSLECTVEGTSNPNLYWYRQAAGRGLQLLFYSVGIGQISSEVPQNLSASRPQDRQFILSSKKLLLSDSGFYLCAWTPGQTNQPQHFGDGTRLSIL.

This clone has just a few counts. The CDR3 DNA reads as TGTGCTAGTGGTCCCTGGGCGGGGGTTTACAATGAGCAGTTCTTC. Translation gives CASGPWAGVYNEQFF. The J gene is TRBJ2-1, the V gene TRBV12-5; TRBD2 matches at 7 bases. Germline trimming cut 5 bases from V and 4 bases from J; bases unmatched to any gene: 8. The CDR3 is made up of 15 amino acids. Germline loops: CDR1 LGHNT, CDR2 FRNRAP.

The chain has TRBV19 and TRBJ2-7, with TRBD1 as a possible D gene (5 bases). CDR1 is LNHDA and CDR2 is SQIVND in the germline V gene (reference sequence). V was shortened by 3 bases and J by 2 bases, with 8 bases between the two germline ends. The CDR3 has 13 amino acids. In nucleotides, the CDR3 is TGTGCCAGTAGTATCTTAGGGGCCTACGAGCAGTACTTC. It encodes CASSILGAYEQYF.